The present T cell receptor beta chain was sequenced within a study of blood T cell repertoires in COVID-19. About the study: In each case, the material was cDNA or gDNA derived from T cells, B-cell-depleted T cells, or PBMCs.

Per the original methods: Nucleated cell counts were estimated from reference gene primer amplification. Clones were read by immunoSEQ multiplex PCR, and TCRdb kept only the in-frame ones, dropping some. V and J calls and clone size are given by that table; D and trimming were obtained from the DNA. The sample shows about 85,000 clones, more than 65% of them seen only once. The CDR3 is made up of 12 amino acids. Trimming cost V 3 bases and J 5 bases, with 7 bases left between them. The V gene is TRBV12-3 or TRBV12-4, the J gene TRBJ1-2; D remains unclear. The sequenced material came from peripheral blood. This clonotype was obtained from a man between 60 and 75 years old with acute or convalescent COVID-19. CDR3 loop: CASSFTSYGYTF. The CDR3 DNA follows: TGTGCCAGCAGTTTCACCAGTTATGGCTACACCTTC.